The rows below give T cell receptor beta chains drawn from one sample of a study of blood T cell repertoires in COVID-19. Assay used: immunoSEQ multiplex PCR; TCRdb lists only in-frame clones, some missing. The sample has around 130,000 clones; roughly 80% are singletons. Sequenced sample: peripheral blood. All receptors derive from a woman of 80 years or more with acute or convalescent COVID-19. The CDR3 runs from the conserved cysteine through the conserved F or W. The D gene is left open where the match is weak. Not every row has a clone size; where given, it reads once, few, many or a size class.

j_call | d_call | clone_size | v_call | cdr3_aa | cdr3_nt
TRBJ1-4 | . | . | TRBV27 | CASSPRDIKKLFF | TGTGCCAGCAGTCCCCGGGACATTAAAAAACTGTTTTTT
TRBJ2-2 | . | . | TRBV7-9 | CASSLGSADTGELFF | TGTGCCAGCAGCTTAGGGTCCGCGGACACCGGGGAGCTGTTTTTT
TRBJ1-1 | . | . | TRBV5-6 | CASSSFRAGLKVAFF | TGTGCCAGCAGTTCCTTCAGGGCGGGGTTGAAGGTAGCTTTCTTT
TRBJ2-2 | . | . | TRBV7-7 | CASSRSLTGELFF | TGTGCCAGCAGCAGGAGTCTCACCGGGGAGCTGTTTTTT
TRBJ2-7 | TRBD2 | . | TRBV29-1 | CSPNPGLAGSYEQYF | TGCAGCCCGAACCCGGGACTAGCGGGATCCTACGAGCAGTACTTC
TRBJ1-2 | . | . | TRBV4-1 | CASSHHTGSGYTF | TGCGCCAGCAGCCATCACACAGGGTCCGGCTACACCTTC
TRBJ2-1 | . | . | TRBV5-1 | CASSLGASTTYNEQFF | TGCGCCAGCAGCCTCGGCGCTAGCACAACCTACAATGAGCAGTTCTTC
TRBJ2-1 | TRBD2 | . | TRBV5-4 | CASGPGGYNEQFF | TGTGCCAGCGGACCGGGGGGCTACAATGAGCAGTTCTTC
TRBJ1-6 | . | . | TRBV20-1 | CSAREDFTLHF | TGCAGTGCTAGAGAGGACTTCACCCTCCACTTT
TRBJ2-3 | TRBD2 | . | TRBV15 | CATSRDSVAGPSTDTQYF | TGTGCCACCAGCAGAGATTCGGTAGCGGGCCCTAGCACAGATACGCAGTATTTT
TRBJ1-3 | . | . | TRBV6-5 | CASRGKSSGNTIYF | TGTGCCAGCAGGGGCAAGAGCTCTGGAAACACCATATATTTT
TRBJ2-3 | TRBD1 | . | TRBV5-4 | CASSPDRVSTDTQYF | TGTGCCAGCAGCCCTGACAGGGTGAGCACAGATACGCAGTATTTT
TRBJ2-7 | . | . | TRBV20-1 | CSAQSHYEQYF | TGCAGTGCCCAATCCCACTACGAGCAGTACTTC
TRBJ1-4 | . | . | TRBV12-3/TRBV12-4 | CASSFGDEKLFF | TGTGCCAGCAGTTTCGGTGATGAAAAACTGTTTTTT
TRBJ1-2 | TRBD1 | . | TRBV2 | CASSERRGGTGARFGYGYTF | TGTGCCAGCAGTGAGAGACGGGGCGGGACAGGGGCACGGTTTGGCTATGGCTACACCTTC
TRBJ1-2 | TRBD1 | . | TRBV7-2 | CASSLPTGVGYTF | TGTGCCAGCAGCTTACCGACAGGGGTTGGCTACACCTTC
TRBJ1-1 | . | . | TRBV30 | CAWRAIHRETEAFF | TGTGCCTGGAGAGCCATCCACAGGGAGACTGAAGCTTTCTTT
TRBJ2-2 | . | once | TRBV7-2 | CASSLRRDHTGELFF | TGTGCCAGCAGCTTACGGCGGGACCACACCGGGGAGCTGTTTTTT
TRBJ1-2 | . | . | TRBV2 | CASSGQTENYGYTF | TGTGCCAGCAGTGGACAGACAGAGAACTATGGCTACACCTTC
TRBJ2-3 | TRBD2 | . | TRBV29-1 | CSVAAGAGDTQYF | TGCAGCGTTGCGGCGGGAGCGGGAGATACGCAGTATTTT